These 3 T cell receptor beta chains were sequenced from one sample in a study of low-dose radiotherapy and immunotherapy resistance in tumors. Gene-specific TRAV and TRBV primers were used for first-strand cDNA, covering alpha and beta chains. Amplification of TCRs used a constant-region primer and V-primer adapter for 20 PCR cycles. TCRdb analysed the reads with MiXCR anew, one entry per CDR3 protein. This table holds 55,000 to 80,000 distinct CDR3 sequences, 26% found once. This sample's time point: before trial treatment. The sequenced sample was PBMCs, obtained before treatment. These receptors came from a male donor with rectosigmoid adenocarcinoma.

This clonotype was detected many times. The chain is built from TRBV25-1 and TRBJ2-7; TRBD1 matches 8 bases. Germline values: CDR1 MGHDK, CDR2 SYGVNS. The CDR3 is made up of 14 amino acids. V shed 2 bases and J 5 bases; nucleotides not matched to a gene: 5. CDR3 amino acids: CASSEGQGVDEQYF. In DNA form, the CDR3 reads TGTGCCAGCAGTGAAGGACAGGGAGTCGACGAGCAGTACTTC.

This chain links TRBV5-1 with TRBJ1-4; the D gene is possibly TRBD1 (5 bases). Trimming stripped 3 bases from V and 6 bases from J, with 12 bases between. Germline CDR1 reads SGHRS; CDR2 reads YFSETQ. This CDR3 comprises 14 residues. CDR3 DNA: TGCGCCAGCAGCTCTGGGACCGGGCATGAAAAACTGTTTTTT. Translation gives CASSSGTGHEKLFF.

This clonotype has ten or more counts. The rearrangement joins TRBV23-1 to TRBJ2-7; 9 bases map to TRBD1. TRBV23-1 is marked as an open reading frame, function uncertain. The CDR3 has 17 residues. V dropped 8 bases and J dropped 2; count of bases not matched to a gene: 16. In DNA, the CDR3 is TGCGCCAGCCCCCGGGACAGGGACGTAGTCGTGCCCTACGAGCAGTACTTC. As protein: CASPRDRDVVVPYEQYF.